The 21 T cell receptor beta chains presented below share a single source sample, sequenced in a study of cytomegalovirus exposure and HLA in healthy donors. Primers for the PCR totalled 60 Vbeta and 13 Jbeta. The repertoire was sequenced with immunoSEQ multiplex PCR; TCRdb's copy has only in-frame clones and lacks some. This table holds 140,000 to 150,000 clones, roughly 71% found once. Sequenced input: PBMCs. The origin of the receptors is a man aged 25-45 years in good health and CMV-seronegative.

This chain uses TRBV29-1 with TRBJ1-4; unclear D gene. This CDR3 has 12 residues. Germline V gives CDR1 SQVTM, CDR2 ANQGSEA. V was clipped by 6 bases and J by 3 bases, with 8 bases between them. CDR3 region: CSVAHPNEKLFF. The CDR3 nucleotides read TGCAGCGTCGCACATCCTAATGAAAAACTGTTTTTT. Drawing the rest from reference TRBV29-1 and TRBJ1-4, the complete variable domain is SAVISQKPSRDICQRGTSLTIQCQVDSQVTMMFWYRQQPGQSLTLIATANQGSEATYESGFVIDKFPISRPNLTFSTLTVSNMSPEDSSIYLCSVAHPNEKLFFGSGTQLSVL.

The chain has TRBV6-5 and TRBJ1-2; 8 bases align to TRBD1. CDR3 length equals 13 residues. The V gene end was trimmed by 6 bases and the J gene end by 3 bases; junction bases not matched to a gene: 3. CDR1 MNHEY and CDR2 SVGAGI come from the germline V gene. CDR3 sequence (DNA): TGTGCCAGCAGACTGGGACAGGACTATGGCTACACCTTC. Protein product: CASRLGQDYGYTF.

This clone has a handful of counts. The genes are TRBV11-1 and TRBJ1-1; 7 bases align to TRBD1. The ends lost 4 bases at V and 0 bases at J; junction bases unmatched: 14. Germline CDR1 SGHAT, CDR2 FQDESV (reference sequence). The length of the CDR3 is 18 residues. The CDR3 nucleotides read TGTGCCAGCAGCTCCCCCAAGGGGGCCGGTCGAGTGAACACTGAAGCTTTCTTT. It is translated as CASSSPKGAGRVNTEAFF.

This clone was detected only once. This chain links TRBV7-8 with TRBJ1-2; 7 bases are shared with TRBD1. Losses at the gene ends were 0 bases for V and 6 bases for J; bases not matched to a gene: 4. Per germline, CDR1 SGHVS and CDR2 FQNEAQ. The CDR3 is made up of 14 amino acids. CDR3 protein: CASSLAQGVHGYTF. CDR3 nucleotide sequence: TGTGCCAGCAGCTTAGCGCAGGGGGTCCATGGCTACACCTTC.

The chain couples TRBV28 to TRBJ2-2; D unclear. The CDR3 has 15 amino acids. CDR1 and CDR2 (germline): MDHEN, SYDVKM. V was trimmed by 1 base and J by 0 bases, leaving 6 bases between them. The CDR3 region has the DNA TGTGCCAGCAGTTTATTGAGATCGAACACCGGGGAGCTGTTTTTT. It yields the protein CASSLLRSNTGELFF.

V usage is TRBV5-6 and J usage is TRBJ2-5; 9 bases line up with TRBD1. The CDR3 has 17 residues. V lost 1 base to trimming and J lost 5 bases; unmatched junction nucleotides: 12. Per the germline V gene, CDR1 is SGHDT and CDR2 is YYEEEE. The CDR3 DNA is TGTGCCAGCAGCTTGAGTTATAGGGCCACAGGGGGCGAGACCCAGTACTTC. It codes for CASSLSYRATGGETQYF.

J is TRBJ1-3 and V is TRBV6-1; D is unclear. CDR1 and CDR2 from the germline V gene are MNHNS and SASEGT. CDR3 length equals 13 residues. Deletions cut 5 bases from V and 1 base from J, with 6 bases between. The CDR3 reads CASSSGSGNTIYF. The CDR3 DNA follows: TGTGCCAGCAGTAGCGGGTCTGGAAACACCATATATTTT.

The DNA for the CDR3 is TGTGCCAGCTCACCCTCCCCGGGTTCACCCCTCCACTTT. It yields the protein CASSPSPGSPLHF. This chain uses TRBV18 with TRBJ1-6; no clear D gene. CDR3 size: 13 residues. Trimming removed 3 bases at V and 9 bases at J, with 9 bases between. The V gene's germline CDR1 is KGHSH and CDR2 LQKENI.

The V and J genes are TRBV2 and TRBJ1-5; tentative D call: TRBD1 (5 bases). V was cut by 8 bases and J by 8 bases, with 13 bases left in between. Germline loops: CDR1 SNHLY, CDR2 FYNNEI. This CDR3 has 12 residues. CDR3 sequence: CASGGDGEPQHF. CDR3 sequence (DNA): TGTGCCAGCGGGGGGGACGGGGAGCCCCAGCATTTT.

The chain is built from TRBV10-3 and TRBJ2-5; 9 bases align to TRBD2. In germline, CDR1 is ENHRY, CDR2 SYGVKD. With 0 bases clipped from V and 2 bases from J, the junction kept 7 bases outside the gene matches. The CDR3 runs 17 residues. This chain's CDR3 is CAISESSGSGRQETQYF. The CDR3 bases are TGTGCCATCAGTGAGTCGTCCGGGAGCGGGAGGCAAGAGACCCAGTACTTC.

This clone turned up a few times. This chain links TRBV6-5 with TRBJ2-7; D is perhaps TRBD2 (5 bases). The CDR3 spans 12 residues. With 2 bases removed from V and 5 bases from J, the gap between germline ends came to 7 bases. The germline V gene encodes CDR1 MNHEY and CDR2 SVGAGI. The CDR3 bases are TGTGCCAGCAGTTACCTCGGGGACGAGCAGTACTTC. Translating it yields CASSYLGDEQYF.

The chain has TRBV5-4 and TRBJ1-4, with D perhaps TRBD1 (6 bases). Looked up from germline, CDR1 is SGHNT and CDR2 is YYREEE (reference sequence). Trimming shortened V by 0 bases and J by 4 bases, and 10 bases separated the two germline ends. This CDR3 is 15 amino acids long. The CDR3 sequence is CASSLGPGVNEKLFF. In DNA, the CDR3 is TGTGCCAGCAGCTTGGGCCCAGGGGTTAATGAAAAACTGTTTTTT.

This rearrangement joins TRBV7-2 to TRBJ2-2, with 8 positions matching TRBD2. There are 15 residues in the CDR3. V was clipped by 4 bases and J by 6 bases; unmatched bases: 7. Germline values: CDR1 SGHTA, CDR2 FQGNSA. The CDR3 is CASSYSAGVAGELFF. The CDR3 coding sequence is TGTGCCAGCAGCTACTCAGCGGGAGTGGCCGGGGAGCTGTTTTTT.

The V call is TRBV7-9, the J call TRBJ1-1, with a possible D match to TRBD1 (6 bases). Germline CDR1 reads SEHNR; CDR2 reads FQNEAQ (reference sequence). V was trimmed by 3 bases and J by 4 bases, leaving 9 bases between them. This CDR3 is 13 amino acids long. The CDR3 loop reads CASSFGQSTEAFF. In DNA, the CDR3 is TGTGCCAGCAGCTTCGGACAGAGCACTGAAGCTTTCTTT.

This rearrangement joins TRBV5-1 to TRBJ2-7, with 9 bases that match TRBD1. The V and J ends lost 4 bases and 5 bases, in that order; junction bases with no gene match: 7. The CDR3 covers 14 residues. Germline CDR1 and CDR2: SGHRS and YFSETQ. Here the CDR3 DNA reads TGCGCCAGCAGCCTAGGGACAGGGTCCCACGAGCAGTACTTC. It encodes CASSLGTGSHEQYF.

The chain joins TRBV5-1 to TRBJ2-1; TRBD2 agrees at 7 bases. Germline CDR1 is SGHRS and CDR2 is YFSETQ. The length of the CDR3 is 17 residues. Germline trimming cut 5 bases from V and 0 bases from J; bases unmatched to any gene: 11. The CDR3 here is CASRNRDYQSSYNEQFF. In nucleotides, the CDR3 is TGCGCCAGCAGAAATCGGGACTACCAAAGCTCCTACAATGAGCAGTTCTTC.

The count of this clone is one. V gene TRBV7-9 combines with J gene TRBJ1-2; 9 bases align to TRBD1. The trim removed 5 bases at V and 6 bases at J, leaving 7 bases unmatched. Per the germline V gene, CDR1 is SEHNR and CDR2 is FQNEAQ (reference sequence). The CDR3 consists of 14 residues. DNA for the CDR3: TGTGCCAGCAGCAGGACAGGGGAGGAGGATGGCTACACCTTC. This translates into CASSRTGEEDGYTF.

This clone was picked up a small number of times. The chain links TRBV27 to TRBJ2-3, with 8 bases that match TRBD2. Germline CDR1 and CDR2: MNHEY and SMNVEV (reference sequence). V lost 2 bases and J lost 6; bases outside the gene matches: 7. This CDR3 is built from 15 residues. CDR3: CASSLMGGGFDTQYF. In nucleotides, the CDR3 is TGTGCCAGCAGTTTAATGGGCGGGGGGTTTGATACGCAGTATTTT.

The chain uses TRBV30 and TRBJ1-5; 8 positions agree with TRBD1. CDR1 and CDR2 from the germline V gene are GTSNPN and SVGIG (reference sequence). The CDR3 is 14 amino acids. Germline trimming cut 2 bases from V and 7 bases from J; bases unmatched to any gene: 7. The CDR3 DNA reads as TGTGCCTGGAGTATCCGGACAGGGAACCAGCCCCAGCATTTT. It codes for CAWSIRTGNQPQHF.

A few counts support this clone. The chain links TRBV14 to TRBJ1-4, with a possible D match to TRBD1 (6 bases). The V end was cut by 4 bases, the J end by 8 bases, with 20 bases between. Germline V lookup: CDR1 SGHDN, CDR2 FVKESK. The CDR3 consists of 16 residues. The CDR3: CASSPPRGRGPEKLFF. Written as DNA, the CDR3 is TGTGCCAGCAGCCCGCCCCGCGGCAGGGGCCCGGAAAAACTGTTTTTT.

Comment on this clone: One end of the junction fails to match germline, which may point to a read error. The CDR3 spells CASSMDSSGANGLTF. CDR3 nucleotide sequence: TGTGCCAGTAGTATGGACAGCTCTGGGGCCAACGGCCTGACTTTC. V gene TRBV19 combines with J gene TRBJ2-6, with D possibly being TRBD1 (6 bases). The CDR3 is 15 residues long. Germline V gene lookup returns CDR1 LNHDA and CDR2 SQIVND (reference sequence).